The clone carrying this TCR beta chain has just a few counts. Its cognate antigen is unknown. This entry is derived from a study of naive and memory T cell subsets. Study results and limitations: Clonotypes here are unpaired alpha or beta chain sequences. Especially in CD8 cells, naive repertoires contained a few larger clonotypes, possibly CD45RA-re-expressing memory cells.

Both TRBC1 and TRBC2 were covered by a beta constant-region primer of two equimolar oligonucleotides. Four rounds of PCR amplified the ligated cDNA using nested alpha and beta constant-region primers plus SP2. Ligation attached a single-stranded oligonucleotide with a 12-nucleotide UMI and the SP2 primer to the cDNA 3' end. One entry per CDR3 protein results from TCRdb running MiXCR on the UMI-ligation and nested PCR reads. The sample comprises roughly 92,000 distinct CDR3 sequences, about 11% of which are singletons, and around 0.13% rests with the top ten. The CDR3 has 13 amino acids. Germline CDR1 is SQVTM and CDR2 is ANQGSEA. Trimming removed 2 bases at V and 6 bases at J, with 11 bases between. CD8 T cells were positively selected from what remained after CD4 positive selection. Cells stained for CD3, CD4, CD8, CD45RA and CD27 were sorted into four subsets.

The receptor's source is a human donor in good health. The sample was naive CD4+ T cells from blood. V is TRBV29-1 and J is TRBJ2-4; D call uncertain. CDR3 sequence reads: CSVETVVGNIQYF. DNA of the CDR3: TGCAGCGTTGAAACGGTGGTCGGAAACATTCAGTACTTC.